Detailed here is one T cell receptor beta chain. Sample treatment: over 15 received Ad26.COV2.S at low or high dose, single or two shots; about 5 received placebo; per-sample allocation not given. Specimens were obtained on day 63 following the first vaccine or placebo injection. An Ad26 vector expressing Wuhan-strain SARS-CoV-2 spike constituted the vaccine. Germline V CDR1 and CDR2: MNHNS, SASEGT. Trimming shortened V by 1 base and J by 6 bases, and 10 bases separated the two germline ends. CDR3 length: 13 residues. These data are taken from a study of Ad26.COV2.S vaccination and SARS-CoV-2 variants. On the study more broadly: Each vaccinee took Ad26.COV2.S intramuscularly, once or twice 56 days apart.

Using immunoSEQ multiplex PCR, the repertoire was profiled, and TCRdb retains in-frame clones only, with some absent. This sample has about 480,000 clones, with around nine tenths found just once. The chain links TRBV6-1 to TRBJ2-7; D is unclear. This clonotype was obtained from a person aged 18-60 years who received the Ad26.COV2.S COVID-19 vaccine or a placebo. The sequenced sample was peripheral blood, obtained in a trial of Ad26.COV2.S vaccine versus placebo. In nucleotides, the CDR3 is TGTGCCAGCAGTGAAGGGAACCTGGCCGAGCAGTACTTC. It is translated as CASSEGNLAEQYF.